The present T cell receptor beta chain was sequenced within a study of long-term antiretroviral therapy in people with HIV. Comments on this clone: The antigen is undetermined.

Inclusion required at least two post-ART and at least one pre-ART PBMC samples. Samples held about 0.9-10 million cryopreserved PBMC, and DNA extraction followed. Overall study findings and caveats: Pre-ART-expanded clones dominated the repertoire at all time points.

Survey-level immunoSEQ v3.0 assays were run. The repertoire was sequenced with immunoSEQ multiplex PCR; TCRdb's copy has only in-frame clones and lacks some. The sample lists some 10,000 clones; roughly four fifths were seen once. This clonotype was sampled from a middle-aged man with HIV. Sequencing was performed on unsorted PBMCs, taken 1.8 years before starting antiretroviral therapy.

The CDR3 DNA follows: TGTGCCAGTACCCTGGTCCTGGGCCCCTACAATGAGCAGTTCTTC. Translation gives CASTLVLGPYNEQFF. The gene calls are TRBV19 and TRBJ2-1; D call uncertain. Germline CDR1 is LNHDA and CDR2 is SQIVND (reference sequence). The CDR3 has 15 amino acids. V lost 7 bases, J lost 2 bases, and 15 bases lay in between.